This T cell receptor beta chain was sequenced during a study of identical twins. Study results and limitations: Twins showed weaker excess sharing in their beta out-of-frame sequences. Cord blood beta clonotypes that were abundant carried fewer insertions, and memory repertoires showed no such trend.

V was pared by 4 bases and J by 6 bases, with 12 bases of the junction left unmatched. Germline V CDR1 and CDR2: MGHRA, YSYEKL. The CDR3 runs 15 residues. This clonotype was observed at least ten times. Its specificity is not known. TCRdb redid the calling of the 5' RACE reads with MiXCR, one entry per CDR3 protein. The sample consists of around 300,000 distinct CDR3 sequences, 8% to 9% of them appearing once. These data also featured in a second study, about yellow fever vaccine responses in identical twins.

Sequenced sample: memory (CD45RO+) T cells sorted from blood. The clonotype originates from a woman under 30 in good health. V gene TRBV4-1 combines with J gene TRBJ2-7, with TRBD1 matching 7 bases. CDR3 sequence: CASSLSATGISEQYF. For the CDR3, the DNA is TGCGCCAGCAGCCTGAGCGCGACAGGGATAAGCGAGCAGTACTTC.